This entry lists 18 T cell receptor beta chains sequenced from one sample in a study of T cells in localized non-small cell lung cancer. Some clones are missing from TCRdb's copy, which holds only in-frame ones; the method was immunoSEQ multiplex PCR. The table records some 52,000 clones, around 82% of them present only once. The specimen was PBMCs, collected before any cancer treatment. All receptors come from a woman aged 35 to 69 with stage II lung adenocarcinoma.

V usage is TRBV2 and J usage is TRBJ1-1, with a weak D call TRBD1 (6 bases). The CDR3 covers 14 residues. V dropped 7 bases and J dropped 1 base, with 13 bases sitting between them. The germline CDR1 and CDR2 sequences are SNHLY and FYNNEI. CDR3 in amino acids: CASTNRDKNTEAFF. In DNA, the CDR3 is TGTGCCAGCACCAACAGGGATAAGAACACTGAAGCTTTCTTT.

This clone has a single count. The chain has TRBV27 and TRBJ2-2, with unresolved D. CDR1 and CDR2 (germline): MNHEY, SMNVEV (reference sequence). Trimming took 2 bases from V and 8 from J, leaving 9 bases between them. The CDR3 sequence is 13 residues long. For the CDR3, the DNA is TGTGCCAGCAGTTTAGGGTGGGGTGGGGAGCTGTTTTTT. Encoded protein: CASSLGWGGELFF.

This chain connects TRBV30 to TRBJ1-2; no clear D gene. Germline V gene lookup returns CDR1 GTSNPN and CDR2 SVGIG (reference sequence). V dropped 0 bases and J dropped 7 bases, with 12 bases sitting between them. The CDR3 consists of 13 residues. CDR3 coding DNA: TGTGCCTGGAGTGTAATTTCGGAGGGTGGCTACACCTTC. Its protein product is CAWSVISEGGYTF.

CDR3 loop: CASSTGTDSYNSPLHF. The CDR3 DNA reads TGTGCCAGCAGCACCGGGACAGACTCCTATAATTCACCCCTCCACTTT. The chain joins TRBV7-2 to TRBJ1-6; 7 bases fit TRBD1. The V gene's germline CDR1 is SGHTA and CDR2 FQGNSA. Germline trimming cut 5 bases from V and 0 bases from J; bases unmatched to any gene: 4. This CDR3 has 16 amino acids.

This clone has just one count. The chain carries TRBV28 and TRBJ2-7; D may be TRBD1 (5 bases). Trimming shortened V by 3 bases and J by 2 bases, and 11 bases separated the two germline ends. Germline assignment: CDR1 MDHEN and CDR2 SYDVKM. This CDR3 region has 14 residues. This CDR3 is CASSLGQGTYEQYF. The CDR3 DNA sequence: TGTGCCAGCAGTTTGGGTCAGGGTACCTACGAGCAGTACTTC. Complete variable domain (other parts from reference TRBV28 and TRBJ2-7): DVKVTQSSRYLVKRTGEKVFLECVQDMDHENMFWYRQDPGLGLRLIYFSYDVKMKEKGDIPEGYSVSREKKERFSLILESASTNQTSMYLCASSLGQGTYEQYFGPGTRLTVT.

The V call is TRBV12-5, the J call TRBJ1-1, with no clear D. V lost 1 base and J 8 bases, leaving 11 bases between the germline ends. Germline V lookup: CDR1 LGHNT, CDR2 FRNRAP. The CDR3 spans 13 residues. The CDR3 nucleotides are TGTGCTAGTGGTTTGGACCTGGGAGTGGAAGCTTTCTTT. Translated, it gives CASGLDLGVEAFF.

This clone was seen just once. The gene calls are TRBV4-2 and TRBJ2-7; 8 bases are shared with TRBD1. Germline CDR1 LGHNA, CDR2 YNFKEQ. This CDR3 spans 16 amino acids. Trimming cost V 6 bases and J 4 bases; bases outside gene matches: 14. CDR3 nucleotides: TGTGCCAGCAGGCCCGGGACAGGCGCTGGGGGGTACGAGCAGTACTTC. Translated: CASRPGTGAGGYEQYF.

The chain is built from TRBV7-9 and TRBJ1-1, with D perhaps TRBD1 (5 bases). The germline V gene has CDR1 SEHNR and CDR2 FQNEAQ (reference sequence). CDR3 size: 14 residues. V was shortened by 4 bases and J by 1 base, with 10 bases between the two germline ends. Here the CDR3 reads CASSSGGGNTEAFF. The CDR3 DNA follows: TGTGCCAGCAGCTCCGGTGGGGGGAACACTGAAGCTTTCTTT.

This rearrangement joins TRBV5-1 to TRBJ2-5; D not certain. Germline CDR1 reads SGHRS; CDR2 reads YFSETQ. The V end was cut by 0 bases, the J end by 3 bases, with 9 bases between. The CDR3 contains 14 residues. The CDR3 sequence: CASSLDAWEETQYF. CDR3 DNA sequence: TGCGCCAGCAGCTTGGATGCGTGGGAAGAGACCCAGTACTTC.

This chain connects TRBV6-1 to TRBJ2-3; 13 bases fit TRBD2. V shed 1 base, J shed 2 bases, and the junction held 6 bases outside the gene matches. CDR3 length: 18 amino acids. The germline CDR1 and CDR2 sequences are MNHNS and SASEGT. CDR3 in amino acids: CASSEEGGLAGVTDTQYF. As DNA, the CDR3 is TGTGCCAGCAGTGAAGAAGGAGGACTAGCGGGGGTCACAGATACGCAGTATTTT.

The CDR3 reads CASSFGRGEQETQYF. The DNA of the CDR3 is TGCGCCAGCAGCTTTGGGAGAGGCGAACAAGAGACCCAGTACTTC. The chain is built from TRBV5-1 and TRBJ2-5; possibly TRBD2 for D (5 bases). This CDR3 spans 15 amino acids. Germline CDR1 and CDR2: SGHRS and YFSETQ. V lost 2 bases and J 2 bases, leaving 13 bases between the germline ends. The full variable domain, with the rest looked up from reference TRBV5-1 and TRBJ2-5, is KAGVTQTPRYLIKTRGQQVTLSCSPISGHRSVSWYQQTPGQGLQFLFEYFSETQRNKGNFPGRFSGRQFSNSRSEMNVSTLELGDSALYLCASSFGRGEQETQYFGPGTRLLVL.

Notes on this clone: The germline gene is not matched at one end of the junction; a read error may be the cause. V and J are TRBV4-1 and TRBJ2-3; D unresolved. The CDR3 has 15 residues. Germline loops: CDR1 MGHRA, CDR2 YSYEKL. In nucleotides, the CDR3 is TGCGCCAGCAGTCAAGTACACCAGAGCACAGATACGCAGTATTTT. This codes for CASSQVHQSTDTQYF.

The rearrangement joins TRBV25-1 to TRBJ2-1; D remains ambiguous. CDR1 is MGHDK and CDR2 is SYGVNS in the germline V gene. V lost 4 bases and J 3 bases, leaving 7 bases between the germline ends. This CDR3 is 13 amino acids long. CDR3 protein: CASSGGSYNEQFF. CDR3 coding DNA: TGTGCCAGCAGTGGTGGCAGCTACAATGAGCAGTTCTTC.

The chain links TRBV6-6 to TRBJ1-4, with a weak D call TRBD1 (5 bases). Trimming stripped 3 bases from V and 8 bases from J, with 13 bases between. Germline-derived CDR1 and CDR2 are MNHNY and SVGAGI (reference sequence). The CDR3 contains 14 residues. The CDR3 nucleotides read TGTGCCAGCAGTTATACCGGGACTGGCGAAAAACTGTTTTTT. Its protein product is CASSYTGTGEKLFF.

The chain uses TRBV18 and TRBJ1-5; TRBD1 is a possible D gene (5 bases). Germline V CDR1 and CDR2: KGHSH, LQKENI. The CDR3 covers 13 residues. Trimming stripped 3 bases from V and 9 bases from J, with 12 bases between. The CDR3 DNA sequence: TGTGCCAGCTCACCCGACAGTTTTGGGCCCCAGCATTTT. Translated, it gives CASSPDSFGPQHF.

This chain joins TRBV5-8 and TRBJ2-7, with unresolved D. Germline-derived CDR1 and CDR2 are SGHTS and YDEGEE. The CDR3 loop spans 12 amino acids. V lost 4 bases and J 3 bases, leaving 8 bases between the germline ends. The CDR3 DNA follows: TGTGCCAGCAGCCCAGAAAACTACGAGCAGTACTTC. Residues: CASSPENYEQYF.

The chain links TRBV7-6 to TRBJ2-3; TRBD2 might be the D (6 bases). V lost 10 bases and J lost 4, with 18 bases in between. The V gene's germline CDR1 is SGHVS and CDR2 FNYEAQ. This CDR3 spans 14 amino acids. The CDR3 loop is CATAHGGISDTQYF. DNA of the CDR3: TGTGCCACCGCGCACGGGGGTATATCAGATACGCAGTATTTT.

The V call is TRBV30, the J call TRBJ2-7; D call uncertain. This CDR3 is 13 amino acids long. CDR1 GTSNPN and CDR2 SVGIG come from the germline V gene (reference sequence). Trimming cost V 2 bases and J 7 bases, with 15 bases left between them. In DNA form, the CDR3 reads TGTGCCTGGAGTCCGGGCCCTCGTGGGGAGCAGTACTTC. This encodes CAWSPGPRGEQYF.